This T cell receptor (beta chain) was captured in a study of T cell changes during pregnancy in multiple sclerosis. Repertoires were generated with immunoSEQ multiplex PCR, while TCRdb's copy carries only in-frame clones and drops some. The repertoire holds tens of thousands of clones, with around 90% as singletons. Trimming took off 0 bases at V and 7 bases at J, with 13 bases between the two ends. There are 15 residues in the CDR3. CDR1 SGHRS and CDR2 YFSETQ come from the germline V gene. The rearrangement links TRBV5-1 to TRBJ1-4, with D possibly matching TRBD1 (5 bases). This TCR came from a female donor with multiple sclerosis, enrolled in a pregnancy study. This material consisted of peripheral blood, taken in the third trimester of pregnancy. CDR3 sequence: CASSLAQGRIEKLFF. The CDR3 DNA reads as TGCGCCAGCAGCTTGGCCCAGGGTAGGATTGAAAAACTGTTTTTT. Variable domain in full (rest from reference TRBV5-1 and TRBJ1-4): KAGVTQTPRYLIKTRGQQVTLSCSPISGHRSVSWYQQTPGQGLQFLFEYFSETQRNKGNFPGRFSGRQFSNSRSEMNVSTLELGDSALYLCASSLAQGRIEKLFFGSGTQLSVL.